Listed below are T cell receptor beta chains from one sample, sequenced in a study of early T cells in non-severe SARS-CoV-2 infection. Via MiXCR, TCRdb re-called the 5' RACE reads, giving one row per CDR3 protein. The data show 40,000 to 65,000 distinct CDR3 sequences, over 7.5% seen once. The material sequenced was whole blood. The source of these receptors is an adult who was a healthcare worker with PCR-confirmed SARS-CoV-2 infection or an uninfected control (not recorded which). The CDR3 runs from the conserved cysteine through the conserved F or W. D genes are given only for firm matches. Some rows have no size entry. The others give once, few or many, or a class for an expanded clone.

abundance: few; v_gene: TRBV27; d_gene: -; j_gene: TRBJ2-7; CDR3aa: CASSLQGDGGEQYF; CDR3nt: TGTGCCAGCAGTTTACAGGGTGACGGGGGTGAGCAGTACTTC
abundance: many; v_gene: TRBV16; d_gene: TRBD2; j_gene: TRBJ2-5; CDR3aa: CASSRTAGGPGETQYF; CDR3nt: TGTGCCAGCAGCCGGACAGCGGGGGGGCCGGGAGAGACCCAGTACTTC
abundance: few; v_gene: TRBV6-5; d_gene: -; j_gene: TRBJ2-3; CDR3aa: CASSYSSGGLSDTQYF; CDR3nt: TGTGCCAGCAGTTACTCGAGTGGCGGGTTATCAGATACGCAGTATTTT
abundance: -; v_gene: TRBV7-9; d_gene: -; j_gene: TRBJ1-4; CDR3aa: CASSPLGTGNLNEKLFF; CDR3nt: TGTGCCAGCAGCCCTTTAGGGACCGGGAATCTCAATGAAAAACTGTTTTTT
abundance: many; v_gene: TRBV5-1; d_gene: -; j_gene: TRBJ2-3; CDR3aa: CASSSGEGAGDTQYF; CDR3nt: TGCGCCAGCAGCTCAGGCGAAGGGGCCGGGGATACGCAGTATTTT
abundance: few; v_gene: TRBV7-8; d_gene: TRBD2; j_gene: TRBJ2-7; CDR3aa: CASSPRWSGGDQYEQYF; CDR3nt: TGTGCCAGCAGCCCCCGGTGGAGCGGGGGGGACCAGTACGAGCAGTACTTC
abundance: many; v_gene: TRBV20-1; d_gene: -; j_gene: TRBJ1-2; CDR3aa: CSARVGGYGYTF; CDR3nt: TGCAGTGCCAGGGTAGGGGGTTATGGCTACACCTTC
abundance: -; v_gene: TRBV12-3/TRBV12-4; d_gene: -; j_gene: TRBJ2-3; CDR3aa: CASSPQGSRTDTQYF; CDR3nt: TGTGCCAGCAGTCCCCAAGGGTCTCGCACAGATACGCAGTATTTT
abundance: few; v_gene: TRBV19; d_gene: TRBD2; j_gene: TRBJ2-7; CDR3aa: CASSWGSSGLGTLEQYF; CDR3nt: TGTGCCAGTAGCTGGGGGTCATCGGGACTAGGGACGCTTGAGCAGTACTTC
abundance: many; v_gene: TRBV10-3; d_gene: TRBD1; j_gene: TRBJ2-7; CDR3aa: CAISGQGREQYF; CDR3nt: TGTGCCATCAGTGGACAGGGTCGCGAGCAGTACTTC
abundance: -; v_gene: TRBV29-1; d_gene: TRBD2; j_gene: TRBJ2-3; CDR3aa: CSVGRLAGVSDTQYF; CDR3nt: TGCAGCGTTGGTCGGCTAGCGGGAGTGTCAGATACGCAGTATTTT
abundance: -; v_gene: TRBV24-1; d_gene: -; j_gene: TRBJ2-7; CDR3aa: CATSDVSEQYF; CDR3nt: TGTGCCACCAGTGATGTCAGCGAGCAGTACTTC
abundance: many; v_gene: TRBV6-1; d_gene: -; j_gene: TRBJ2-3; CDR3aa: CASSDFRLGGQYF; CDR3nt: TGTGCCAGCAGTGATTTCCGGTTAGGGGGGCAGTATTTT
abundance: many; v_gene: TRBV9; d_gene: -; j_gene: TRBJ1-5; CDR3aa: CASSVGHRDNQPQHF; CDR3nt: TGTGCCAGCAGCGTAGGCCACAGGGACAATCAGCCCCAGCATTTT
abundance: many; v_gene: TRBV7-9; d_gene: -; j_gene: TRBJ2-1; CDR3aa: CASSSALSGGFNEQFF; CDR3nt: TGTGCCAGCAGCTCCGCCCTTAGCGGAGGGTTCAATGAGCAGTTCTTC
abundance: -; v_gene: TRBV5-6; d_gene: -; j_gene: TRBJ2-1; CDR3aa: CASSLGAGYYNEQFF; CDR3nt: TGTGCCAGCAGCTTGGGAGCGGGCTACTACAATGAGCAGTTCTTC
abundance: few; v_gene: TRBV4-3; d_gene: TRBD1; j_gene: TRBJ2-7; CDR3aa: CASSHSKTGLYEQYF; CDR3nt: TGCGCCAGCAGCCACTCTAAGACAGGGTTATACGAGCAGTACTTC
abundance: many; v_gene: TRBV7-9; d_gene: TRBD2; j_gene: TRBJ2-1; CDR3aa: CASSLGTGGPDEQFF; CDR3nt: TGTGCCAGCAGCTTAGGGACGGGGGGGCCCGATGAGCAGTTCTTC
abundance: -; v_gene: TRBV7-9; d_gene: -; j_gene: TRBJ2-3; CDR3aa: CASSYLPGDTQYF; CDR3nt: TGTGCCAGCAGCTATCTCCCCGGAGATACGCAGTATTTT
abundance: few; v_gene: TRBV7-3; d_gene: TRBD2; j_gene: TRBJ2-2; CDR3aa: CASSLRGTSGTGELFF; CDR3nt: TGTGCCAGCAGCTTACGAGGGACTAGCGGGACCGGGGAGCTGTTTTTT
abundance: many; v_gene: TRBV6-5; d_gene: TRBD1; j_gene: TRBJ2-7; CDR3aa: CASGDRDPYEQYF; CDR3nt: TGTGCCAGCGGAGACAGGGACCCCTACGAGCAGTACTTC
abundance: few; v_gene: TRBV27; d_gene: TRBD1; j_gene: TRBJ2-1; CDR3aa: CASLGQGARNEQFF; CDR3nt: TGTGCCAGCTTAGGACAGGGGGCTAGGAATGAGCAGTTCTTC
abundance: many; v_gene: TRBV4-2; d_gene: TRBD1; j_gene: TRBJ2-2; CDR3aa: CASSQGTGENTGELFF; CDR3nt: TGTGCCAGCAGCCAGGGGACAGGAGAGAACACCGGGGAGCTGTTTTTT
abundance: medium-sized; v_gene: TRBV7-2; d_gene: -; j_gene: TRBJ2-5; CDR3aa: CASSLGGLPSQETQYF; CDR3nt: TGTGCCAGCAGCTTAGGCGGACTACCCAGTCAAGAGACCCAGTACTTC
abundance: -; v_gene: TRBV27; d_gene: -; j_gene: TRBJ2-2; CDR3aa: CASNKRWSDTGELFF; CDR3nt: TGTGCCAGCAACAAAAGGTGGTCAGACACCGGGGAGCTGTTTTTT
abundance: few; v_gene: TRBV5-1; d_gene: -; j_gene: TRBJ2-1; CDR3aa: CASSWGPGRNEQFF; CDR3nt: TGCGCCAGCAGCTGGGGACCTGGGCGGAATGAGCAGTTCTTC
abundance: few; v_gene: TRBV6-2/TRBV6-3; d_gene: -; j_gene: TRBJ1-5; CDR3aa: CASSSPGPQHF; CDR3nt: TGTGCCAGCAGTTCCCCAGGGCCCCAGCATTTT
abundance: few; v_gene: TRBV7-8; d_gene: -; j_gene: TRBJ2-3; CDR3aa: CASSLGVGAQEDTQYF; CDR3nt: TGTGCCAGCAGCTTAGGGGTGGGAGCCCAGGAAGATACGCAGTATTTT
abundance: many; v_gene: TRBV12-3/TRBV12-4; d_gene: TRBD2; j_gene: TRBJ2-1; CDR3aa: CAVMGLAGGSSYNEQFF; CDR3nt: TGTGCCGTCATGGGACTAGCGGGAGGATCGTCCTACAATGAGCAGTTCTTC